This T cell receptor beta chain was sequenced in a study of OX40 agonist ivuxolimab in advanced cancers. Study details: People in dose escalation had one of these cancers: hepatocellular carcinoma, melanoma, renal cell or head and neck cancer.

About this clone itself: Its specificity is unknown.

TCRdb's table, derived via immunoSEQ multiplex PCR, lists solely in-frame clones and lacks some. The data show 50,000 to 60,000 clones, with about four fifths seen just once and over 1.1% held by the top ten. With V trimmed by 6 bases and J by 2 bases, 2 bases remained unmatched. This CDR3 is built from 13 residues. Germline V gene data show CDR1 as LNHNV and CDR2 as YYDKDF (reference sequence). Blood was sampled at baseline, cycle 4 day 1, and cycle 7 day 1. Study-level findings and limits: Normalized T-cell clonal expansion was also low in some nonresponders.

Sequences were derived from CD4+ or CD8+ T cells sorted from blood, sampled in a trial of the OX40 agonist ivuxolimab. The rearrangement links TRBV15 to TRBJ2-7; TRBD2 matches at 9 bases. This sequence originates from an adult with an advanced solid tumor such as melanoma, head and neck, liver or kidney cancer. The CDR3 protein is CATRAGGTYEQYF. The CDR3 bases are TGTGCCACCAGAGCGGGGGGAACCTACGAGCAGTACTTC.